These 9 T cell receptor beta chains were sequenced from one sample in a study of blood T cell repertoires in COVID-19. Sequencing was performed with immunoSEQ multiplex PCR; in TCRdb, only in-frame clones are kept and a portion is missing. Of under 300,000 clones in the sample, around 86% were seen once. The specimen was peripheral blood. The origin of the receptors is a man younger than 45 who had recovered from COVID-19.

This clone has a handful of counts. The chain uses TRBV5-4 and TRBJ2-7; D remains unclear. The CDR3 loop spans 12 amino acids. Germline V gene sequence: CDR1 SGHNT, CDR2 YYREEE (reference sequence). Deletions cut 5 bases from V and 2 bases from J, with 8 bases between. The CDR3 sequence: CASSRDAYEQYF. The CDR3 nucleotides are TGTGCCAGCAGTAGAGATGCCTACGAGCAGTACTTC.

V gene TRBV5-6 combines with J gene TRBJ2-4, with D possibly matching TRBD2 (5 bases). CDR1 and CDR2 from the germline V gene are SGHDT and YYEEEE. Trimming stripped 2 bases from V and 1 base from J, with 7 bases between. This CDR3 region has 14 residues. The CDR3 DNA reads TGTGCCAGCAGCTTCGGGGAGGCCAAAAACATTCAGTACTTC. This encodes CASSFGEAKNIQYF. Filled out from reference TRBV5-6 and TRBJ2-4, the complete variable domain reads DAGVTQSPTHLIKTRGQQVTLRCSPKSGHDTVSWYQQALGQGPQFIFQYYEEEERQRGNFPDRFSGHQFPNYSSELNVNALLLGDSALYLCASSFGEAKNIQYFGAGTRLSVL.

The genes are TRBV5-1 and TRBJ1-2, with 7 bases lining up with TRBD1. Unmatched junction bases numbered 13, after V lost 3 bases and J lost 8 bases. Germline CDR1 reads SGHRS; CDR2 reads YFSETQ. The CDR3 spans 15 residues. DNA of the CDR3: TGCGCCAGCAGCTGGGATTGGACAGGCCCCCGGGGCTACACCTTC. Translating gives CASSWDWTGPRGYTF.

The V gene is TRBV2, the J gene TRBJ2-2; 8 bases align to TRBD1. The germline V gene encodes CDR1 SNHLY and CDR2 FYNNEI. CDR3 size: 13 residues. With V trimmed by 10 bases and J by 4 bases, 5 bases remained unmatched. The CDR3 DNA follows: TGTGCCACTCAGGGGGCTGGCACCGGGGAGCTGTTTTTT. Residues: CATQGAGTGELFF.

This CDR3 reads CASGGQGSEQFF. The DNA for the CDR3 is TGTGCCAGCGGGGGACAGGGGTCTGAGCAGTTCTTC. The chain combines TRBV27 with TRBJ2-1; 10 bases line up with TRBD1. The CDR3 spans 12 residues. Trimming took 8 bases from V and 9 from J; bases not matched to a gene: 4. The germline CDR1 and CDR2 sequences are MNHEY and SMNVEV (reference sequence).

The chain couples TRBV7-3 to TRBJ2-3; 7 bases are shared with TRBD2. This CDR3 region has 13 residues. The germline CDR1 and CDR2 sequences are SGHTA and FQGTGA. V shed 5 bases and J 6 bases; nucleotides not matched to a gene: 5. CDR3 loop: CASSLREGDTQYF. CDR3 nucleotides: TGTGCCAGCAGCCTTAGGGAGGGGGATACGCAGTATTTT. Using reference TRBV7-3 and TRBJ2-3 for the parts outside the CDR3, the full variable domain is GAGVSQTPSNKVTEKGKYVELRCDPISGHTALYWYRQSLGQGPEFLIYFQGTGAADDSGLPNDRFFAVRPEGSVSTLKIQRTERGDSAVYLCASSLREGDTQYFGPGTRLTVL.

This clone was detected once. The chain employs TRBV5-6 and TRBJ1-4, with TRBD1 identical over 7 bases. The CDR3 is 14 amino acids. V was pared by 3 bases and J by 8 bases, with 7 bases of the junction left unmatched. CDR1 is SGHDT, CDR2 YYEEEE, per germline. In nucleotides, the CDR3 is TGTGCCAGCAGCTCAATCGGGACAGCCGAAAAACTGTTTTTT. Protein: CASSSIGTAEKLFF.

V is TRBV3-1 (or the pseudogene TRBV3-2) and J is TRBJ1-1; tentatively, D is TRBD1 (6 bases). Trimming shortened V by 2 bases and J by 3 bases, and 10 bases separated the two germline ends. Germline values: CDR1 LGHDT, CDR2 YNNKEL (reference sequence). The CDR3 has 14 amino acids. The CDR3 is CASSQRGGDTEAFF. CDR3 DNA: TGTGCCAGCAGCCAAAGGGGGGGGGACACTGAAGCTTTCTTT.

The chain uses TRBV5-1 and TRBJ1-6; D not resolved. The CDR3 extends over 14 amino acids. The V gene's germline CDR1 is SGHRS and CDR2 YFSETQ. V gave up 4 bases and J gave up 7 bases, with 12 bases separating them. The CDR3 spells CASSPAASNSPLHF. The CDR3 DNA follows: TGCGCCAGCAGCCCGGCGGCCAGCAATTCACCCCTCCACTTT.